This TCR beta chain was observed in a study of blood T cell repertoires in COVID-19. Looking at the study overall: The origin of the acute and convalescent COVID-19 samples was the United States, Italy and Spain.

With 0 bases removed from V and 4 bases from J, the gap between germline ends came to 12 bases. The germline CDR1 and CDR2 sequences are LGHNA and YSLEER. CDR3 length: 15 residues. Original methodology: Reference gene primers were amplified, and this amplification served to estimate nucleated cell counts. The table came from immunoSEQ multiplex PCR; TCRdb's copy has only in-frame clones and leaves some out. D and trimming were read from the DNA, whereas the V and J calls and clone size are those reported in that table. The data show roughly 250,000 clones, 70% to 85% seen once. Seattle patients were enrolled during active infection and followed longitudinally. In this sample, this clone turned up a few times.

This TCR came from a human donor with COVID-19, enrolled during active disease. The donor label of this sample is uncertain. The chain employs TRBV4-3 and TRBJ1-2; D might be TRBD1 (5 bases). Sequencing was carried out using peripheral blood. The chain's CDR3 is CASSQDLRQIYGYTF. The CDR3, as DNA: TGCGCCAGCAGCCAAGACCTAAGACAGATCTATGGCTACACCTTC.